The 21 T cell receptor beta chains reported below all come from one sample, sequenced in a study of regulatory T cells in long-lasting Graves disease. With iRepertoire HTBI primers and Arm-PCR of CDR3 regions, TCR beta libraries were built. MiXCR, run by TCRdb on the multiplex PCR reads, gives a single entry per CDR3 protein. The sample includes 300,000 to 400,000 distinct CDR3 sequences, about 18% of them seen just once. As for time point: persistent/refractory GD, antithyroid drugs over 5 years with positive TRAb. RNA isolated from PBMCs was used to make the TCR library. The specimen was peripheral blood mononuclear cells (PBMCs), collected when the disease was refractory, from a patient treated with antithyroid drugs. All receptors derive from a female donor with Graves disease.

This clonotype came up many times. This chain connects TRBV12-3 or TRBV12-4 to TRBJ2-5; 9 nucleotides match TRBD2. This CDR3 region has 16 residues. The J segment lost 4 bases and the V segment lost 1 base, leaving 7 bases of the junction unmatched. The CDR3 loop reads CASSLVPGLAGETQYF. DNA for the CDR3: TGTGCCAGCAGTTTAGTCCCGGGACTAGCTGGAGAGACCCAGTACTTC.

This sequence joins TRBV5-1 and TRBJ1-4; D is unclear. This CDR3 contains 14 residues. The germline V gene encodes CDR1 SGHRS and CDR2 YFSETQ. Trimming left V 1 base short and J 8 bases short, with 12 bases between. CDR3 bases: TGCGCCAGCAGCTTGAACCGAGAAGGAGAAAAACTGTTTTTT. Protein sequence: CASSLNREGEKLFF.

The sample holds a few counts of this clonotype. V usage is TRBV20-1 and J usage is TRBJ2-7; D possibly corresponds to TRBD2 (5 bases). The CDR3 is 12 residues long. Germline V CDR1 and CDR2: DFQATT, SNEGSKA (reference sequence). The CDR3 DNA sequence: TGCAGCGGGGTTGGGAGTTCCTACGAGCAGTACTTC. This translates into CSGVGSSYEQYF.

V and J are TRBV3-1 and TRBJ2-7, with D maybe TRBD1 (6 bases). The CDR3 covers 16 residues. Trimming took 3 bases from V and 1 from J, leaving 16 bases between them. In germline, CDR1 is LGHDT, CDR2 YNNKEL (reference sequence). This chain's CDR3 is CASSHTGFGRSYEQYF. The CDR3 coding sequence is TGTGCCAGCAGCCACACAGGGTTTGGTAGATCCTACGAGCAGTACTTC.

The chain combines TRBV10-3 with TRBJ2-5; D uncertain. V lost 2 bases to trimming and J lost 2 bases, with 6 bases between them. In germline, CDR1 is ENHRY, CDR2 SYGVKD. This CDR3 is 13 amino acids long. DNA for the CDR3: TGTGCCATCAGTGAGGTCCGGCAAGAGACCCAGTACTTC. The encoded protein is CAISEVRQETQYF.

This clonotype was seen a handful of times. The chain's CDR3 is CASSLYSDAAKNIQYF. DNA for the CDR3: TGCGCCAGCAGCTTATATAGCGACGCAGCCAAAAACATTCAGTACTTC. J is TRBJ2-4 and V is TRBV5-1; TRBD2 is a possible D gene (5 bases). The V and J ends lost 2 bases and 0 bases respectively, with 12 bases between them. The germline CDR1 and CDR2 sequences are SGHRS and YFSETQ. The CDR3 totals 16 residues.

In its sample, this clonotype was seen many times. The CDR3 spells CASSLTSSQETQYF. The DNA of the CDR3 is TGTGCCAGCAGTTTAACTTCCTCACAAGAGACCCAGTACTTC. The chain has TRBV28 and TRBJ2-5; D is ambiguous. CDR3 length: 14 amino acids. Germline CDR1 is MDHEN and CDR2 is SYDVKM. The V end lost 2 bases, the J end lost 2 bases, and 9 bases lay between the germline ends.

This clonotype was counted ten times or more. The chain joins TRBV28 to TRBJ1-6; D call uncertain. V was pared by 6 bases and J by 7 bases, with 4 bases between. The CDR3 totals 11 residues. From germline, CDR1 is MDHEN and CDR2 SYDVKM. This CDR3 is CASRTNSPLHF. For the CDR3, the DNA is TGTGCCAGCAGGACCAATTCACCCCTCCACTTT.

V and J are TRBV7-2 and TRBJ2-7, with D possibly matching TRBD2 (7 bases). Germline-derived CDR1 and CDR2 are SGHTA and FQGNSA. The CDR3 sequence is 14 residues long. Trimming stripped 3 bases from V and 0 bases from J, with 9 bases between. CDR3 coding DNA: TGTGCCAGCAGCTTTGGGGGGGCCTCCTACGAGCAGTACTTC. It specifies CASSFGGASYEQYF. Based on the CDR3 plus reference TRBV7-2 and TRBJ2-7, the full variable domain is GAGVSQSPSNKVTEKGKDVELRCDPISGHTALYWYRQSLGQGLEFLIYFQGNSAPDKSGLPSDRFSAERTGGSVSTLTIQRTQQEDSAVYLCASSFGGASYEQYFGPGTRLTVT.

The chain couples TRBV9 to TRBJ1-6; D is unresolved. Germline CDR1 and CDR2: SGDLS and YYNGEE. Deletions cut 3 bases from V and 9 bases from J, with 19 bases between. This CDR3 contains 16 residues. CDR3 region: CASSAPGGYDSSPLHF. CDR3 nucleotide sequence: TGTGCCAGCAGCGCCCCAGGCGGGTACGATAGTTCACCCCTCCACTTT.

This clonotype has ten or more counts. V and J are TRBV6-1 and TRBJ1-5, with 8 bases lining up with TRBD1. V was clipped by 6 bases and J by 0 bases; unmatched bases: 10. The germline gives CDR1 MNHNS, CDR2 SASEGT. CDR3 length: 17 amino acids. CDR3 coding DNA: TGTGCCAGCAGGGCCAGAGGACAGGGATATAGCAATCAGCCCCAGCATTTT. This encodes CASRARGQGYSNQPQHF.

This clonotype has only a few counts. The J gene is TRBJ1-2, the V gene TRBV12-5, with TRBD1 matching over 7 bases. The CDR3 loop spans 15 amino acids. With 5 bases clipped from V and 0 bases from J, the junction kept 6 bases outside the gene matches. The germline V gene has CDR1 LGHNT and CDR2 FRNRAP. The CDR3 bases are TGTGCTAGTGGTACCAGACAGGGCACTAACTATGGCTACACCTTC. This encodes CASGTRQGTNYGYTF.

This clonotype was counted ten times or more. The chain combines TRBV12-3 or TRBV12-4 with TRBJ1-2; no clear D. CDR3 length: 16 amino acids. Trimming shortened V by 3 bases and J by 0 bases, and 14 bases separated the two germline ends. The CDR3 nucleotides read TGTGCCAGCAGTTTTTCGGGGTTGTTGGCTAACTATGGCTACACCTTC. This gives the protein CASSFSGLLANYGYTF.

The V call is TRBV5-1, the J call TRBJ1-6, with no clear D. V was cut by 1 base and J by 7 bases, with 15 bases left in between. CDR3 size: 16 residues. CDR1 is SGHRS and CDR2 is YFSETQ in the germline V gene. In nucleotides, the CDR3 is TGCGCCAGCAGCTTGAAACAATCCGAAACCAATTCACCCCTCCACTTT. This sequence encodes CASSLKQSETNSPLHF.

In this sample, this clonotype turned up a few times. This sequence joins TRBV10-3 and TRBJ1-5, with D uncertain. Germline CDR1 ENHRY, CDR2 SYGVKD. The CDR3 is made up of 14 amino acids. Trimming shortened V by 4 bases and J by 0 bases, and 7 bases separated the two germline ends. The CDR3 DNA is TGTGCCATCAGTGGTTTTGGTAGCAATCAGCCCCAGCATTTT. Its protein is CAISGFGSNQPQHF.

This clonotype was detected only a few times. The chain carries TRBV15 and TRBJ1-5, with 8 bases aligning to TRBD1. Germline V gene lookup returns CDR1 LNHNV and CDR2 YYDKDF (reference sequence). This CDR3 comprises 16 residues. Trimming cost V 1 base and J 2 bases; bases outside gene matches: 4. The CDR3 reads CATSRVRGLGNQPQHF. CDR3 in DNA: TGTGCCACCAGCAGAGTCAGGGGGCTGGGCAATCAGCCCCAGCATTTT.

J is TRBJ2-1 and V is TRBV4-3; 8 positions agree with TRBD1. Trimming removed 4 bases from V and 8 bases from J; junction bases left unmatched: 4. The CDR3 consists of 13 residues. Germline values: CDR1 LGHNA, CDR2 YSLEER. CDR3 bases: TGCGCCAGCAGCCTTGGACAGGGTGATGAGCAGTTCTTC. Protein sequence: CASSLGQGDEQFF.

The genes are TRBV25-1 and TRBJ2-5; D might be TRBD1 or TRBD2, each matching 5 bases. The germline V and J ends were trimmed by 4 bases and 9 bases, with 9 bases remaining between them. CDR1 MGHDK and CDR2 SYGVNS come from the germline V gene. The CDR3 consists of 11 residues. CDR3 region: CASSGLGAQYF. For the CDR3, the DNA is TGTGCCAGCAGTGGGTTGGGGGCCCAGTACTTC.

This clonotype was detected ten times or more. This sequence joins TRBV27 and TRBJ1-2; D is uncertain. V lost 3 bases and J lost 4, with 9 bases in between. This CDR3 has 13 amino acids. CDR1 and CDR2 (germline): MNHEY, SMNVEV (reference sequence). DNA of the CDR3: TGTGCCAGCAGTTTTAACGTTCTCTATGGCTACACCTTC. Translating it yields CASSFNVLYGYTF.

The CDR3 region is CASSPSSGGYNEQFF. DNA for the CDR3: TGTGCCAGCTCACCTTCCAGCGGGGGCTACAATGAGCAGTTCTTC. The chain employs TRBV18 and TRBJ2-1; the match to TRBD2 covers 8 bases. V dropped 3 bases and J dropped 3; count of bases not matched to a gene: 4. The CDR3 spans 15 residues. Germline loops: CDR1 KGHSH, CDR2 LQKENI.

This clonotype was seen repeatedly, ten times or more. This chain joins TRBV5-1 and TRBJ2-2, with D perhaps TRBD1 (6 bases). CDR1 SGHRS and CDR2 YFSETQ come from the germline V gene. This CDR3 has 15 residues. V lost 3 bases, J lost 1 base, and 10 bases lay in between. For the CDR3, the DNA is TGCGCCAGCAGCTGGAAGACAGGGAACACCGGGGAGCTGTTTTTT. It codes for CASSWKTGNTGELFF.